Sequencing of this TCR beta chain was carried out in a study of blood T cell repertoires in COVID-19. Study context: Whether acute or convalescent, the COVID-19 samples came from the United States, Italy and Spain.

Cohort 3 donors counted as recovered after two negative PCRs, clearance, or resolved symptoms. Original processing methods: Amplified reference gene primers provided the basis for estimating nucleated cell counts. Sequencing used immunoSEQ multiplex PCR; TCRdb keeps in-frame clones, though not all of them. V and J calls and clone size are as listed in that table; D and trimming were resolved from the DNA. Of 250,000 to 300,000 clones listed, 88% are singletons. J gave up 3 bases and V 5 bases, and 9 bases lay outside the gene matches. Germline lookup yields CDR1 WSHSY and CDR2 SAAADI. CDR3 size: 16 residues.

The chain has TRBV10-2 and TRBJ2-1; 8 nucleotides line up with TRBD2. Source material: PBMCs or T cells enriched from blood (not recorded which). The source is a woman in her twenties or thirties who had recovered from COVID-19. In nucleotides, the CDR3 is TGCGCCAGCAGTAGAGCGGGAGCCGCGAACTACAATGAGCAGTTCTTC. Encoded protein: CASSRAGAANYNEQFF.